This passage covers 26 T cell receptor beta chains from one sample sequenced in a study of T cells in Graves' hyperthyroidism and ophthalmopathy. Amplification of TCR beta CDR3 regions was performed using RNA transcripts as template. The HTBI primer set drove a first-round RT-PCR of the TCR CDR3. In TCRdb, the multiplex PCR reads were re-called with MiXCR into one record per CDR3 protein. The table has about 610,000 distinct CDR3 sequences, under 60% seen once. Sequencing input: peripheral blood or thyroid tissue (not recorded which). These receptors all come from a woman younger than 30 with Graves' hyperthyroidism.

As to this clonotype: Since a much larger clone is just one base distant, this may be a read error. This CDR3 fails to terminate in the conserved phenylalanine or tryptophan, so it likely reflects a read error. The V gene is TRBV5-4, the J gene TRBJ2-7, with 9 bases fitting TRBD1. This CDR3 has 15 amino acids. Germline V CDR1 and CDR2: SGHNT, YYREEE (reference sequence). With 4 bases clipped from V and 3 bases from J, the junction kept 8 bases outside the gene matches. CDR3: CASSNRDRVLYEQYL. CDR3 DNA: TGTGCCAGCAGCAACCGGGACAGGGTTCTCTACGAGCAGTACCTC.

This clonotype was counted a single time. At one boundary the junction diverges from the germline segment, which might be a read error. J is TRBJ2-3 and V is TRBV7-9, with D unresolved. Germline V gene data show CDR1 as SEHNR and CDR2 as FQNEAQ (reference sequence). The CDR3 consists of 15 residues. In DNA form, the CDR3 reads TGTGCCAGCACCAAGTTGCCCCAGCTCACAGATATGCAGTATTTT. This gives the protein CASTKLPQLTDMQYF.

The gene calls are TRBV20-1 and TRBJ2-5, with D tentatively TRBD1 (5 bases). Germline CDR1 DFQATT, CDR2 SNEGSKA (reference sequence). The CDR3 has 17 residues. Trimming removed 0 bases at V and 4 bases at J, with 21 bases between. The CDR3 loop is CSARDLEHPSGSETQYF. In DNA, the CDR3 is TGCAGTGCTAGAGACTTAGAGCACCCCTCAGGGTCAGAGACCCAGTACTTC.

This clonotype came up many times. CDR3 protein: CASSLDRGIEQYF. DNA of the CDR3: TGCGCCAGCAGCTTGGACAGGGGAATCGAGCAGTACTTC. The chain links TRBV5-1 to TRBJ2-7, with 7 bases that match TRBD1. Germline CDR1 and CDR2: SGHRS and YFSETQ. After removal of 0 bases from V and 6 bases from J, the junction contained 3 bases not matched to a gene. The CDR3 consists of 13 residues.

Many counts were recorded for this clonotype. This chain links TRBV4-2 with TRBJ1-4; possibly TRBD1 for D (5 bases). Germline V lookup: CDR1 LGHNA, CDR2 YNFKEQ. The V end lost 0 bases, the J end lost 5 bases, and 16 bases lay between the germline ends. The CDR3 contains 17 residues. CDR3 DNA: TGTGCCAGCAGCCAAGAAGGGCAGGGCCTTTACAATGAAAAACTGTTTTTT. It codes for CASSQEGQGLYNEKLFF.

There are a few counts of this clonotype. This chain links TRBV27 with TRBJ2-2; D not certain. This CDR3 spans 14 amino acids. Germline assignment: CDR1 MNHEY and CDR2 SMNVEV (reference sequence). V lost 3 bases to trimming and J lost 3 bases, with 8 bases between them. CDR3 loop: CASSFTAYTGELFF. CDR3 DNA sequence: TGTGCCAGCAGTTTTACAGCTTACACCGGGGAGCTGTTTTTT.

The chain joins TRBV2 to TRBJ2-5; D may match TRBD1 or TRBD2 (5 bases each). V gave up 1 base and J gave up 9 bases, with 12 bases separating them. From germline, CDR1 is SNHLY and CDR2 FYNNEI. The length of the CDR3 is 13 residues. Written as DNA, the CDR3 is TGTGCCAGCAGTGAAGATCGGGGCCAGCCCCAGTACTTC. It translates to CASSEDRGQPQYF.

V and J are TRBV7-2 and TRBJ2-7; the D gene could be TRBD1 or TRBD2 (5 bases each). Trimming took off 5 bases at V and 6 bases at J, with 14 bases between the two ends. Germline assignment: CDR1 SGHTA and CDR2 FQGNSA. This CDR3 is 13 amino acids long. CDR3 residues: CASSAQGRLEQYF. CDR3 nucleotide sequence: TGTGCCAGCAGCGCCCAGGGACGGCTCGAGCAGTACTTC.

The genes are TRBV4-1 and TRBJ1-2, with D perhaps TRBD1 (6 bases). V lost 4 bases and J 5 bases, leaving 20 bases between the germline ends. CDR3 length equals 16 residues. The germline V gene encodes CDR1 MGHRA and CDR2 YSYEKL. The DNA for the CDR3 is TGCGCCAGCAGCCGTATGGGGGCAGGGGCGGGGTATGGCTACACCTTC. Protein: CASSRMGAGAGYGYTF.

Notes on this clonotype: Given a much more abundant clone one base away, this may be a read error. The rearrangement joins TRBV5-1 to TRBJ2-7; 7 positions match TRBD2. The germline V gene encodes CDR1 SGHRS and CDR2 YFSETQ. J was trimmed by 7 bases and V by 6 bases; bases with no gene match: 16. The CDR3 loop spans 15 amino acids. CDR3 DNA sequence: TGCGCCAGCAAGGTCGCGGGAGCCGGCTACAATGAGCAGTACTTC. Translating it yields CASKVAGAGYNEQYF.

The rearrangement uses TRBV11-3 and TRBJ2-5, with D unresolved. This CDR3 contains 15 residues. Trimming took 0 bases from V and 11 from J, leaving 19 bases between them. Germline V gene data show CDR1 as SGHNT and CDR2 as YENEEA. CDR3 DNA: TGTGCCAGCAGCTTAGATCAAGCTAACACAGATACGCAGTACTTC. This gives the protein CASSLDQANTDTQYF.

On this clonotype: At one end the junction does not follow the germline gene, possibly because of a read error. This chain links TRBV9 with TRBJ1-5; maybe TRBD1 (5 bases). Germline V gene sequence: CDR1 SGDLS, CDR2 YYNGEE. This CDR3 has 15 residues. The CDR3 nucleotides are TGTGCCAGCAGCCTGGGACTTGACAGCAACCAGCCCCAGCATTTT. This translates into CASSLGLDSNQPQHF.

This clonotype was counted only a few times. A much larger clone lies a single base off, so this may be a read error. The rearrangement uses TRBV2 and TRBJ2-5, with 9 bases that match TRBD2. Germline-derived CDR1 and CDR2 are SNHLY and FYNNEI. V trimming: 5 bases; J trimming: 5 bases; junction bases outside the gene matches: 6. This CDR3 has 14 residues. CDR3 sequence: CASSFSGSGETQYF. The CDR3 DNA reads TGTGCCAGCAGTTTTAGCGGGAGTGGGGAGACCCAGTACTTC.

V gene TRBV29-1 combines with J gene TRBJ2-7, with D unclear. Per germline, CDR1 SQVTM and CDR2 ANQGSEA. This CDR3 is 12 amino acids long. V lost 8 bases and J lost 7, with 18 bases in between. CDR3 sequence: CSPAYSLGEQYF. In DNA form, the CDR3 reads TGCAGCCCGGCGTACAGCCTCGGGGAGCAGTACTTC.

This clonotype was counted ten times or more. The chain recombines TRBV25-1 with TRBJ2-7, with D possibly matching TRBD1 (6 bases). Germline V gene data show CDR1 as MGHDK and CDR2 as SYGVNS. V lost 5 bases, J lost 1 base, and 9 bases lay in between. This CDR3 region has 13 residues. CDR3: CASSLGHSYEQYF. The DNA for the CDR3 is TGTGCCAGCAGTCTGGGACATTCCTACGAGCAGTACTTC.

The chain employs TRBV2 and TRBJ2-7; 7 nucleotides line up with TRBD2. Germline values: CDR1 SNHLY, CDR2 FYNNEI. V shed 9 bases and J 2 bases; nucleotides not matched to a gene: 7. CDR3 size: 13 residues. CDR3 DNA sequence: TGTGCCAGACAGGCCGCGGGGGCCTACGAGCAGTACTTC. Translated: CARQAAGAYEQYF.

CDR3 nucleotide sequence: TGCAGTGCCTCCGGGACAGGGAGGTACGGAACCGAGACCCAGTACTTC. It codes for CSASGTGRYGTETQYF. The chain joins TRBV20-1 to TRBJ2-5; TRBD1 matches at 9 bases. Per germline, CDR1 DFQATT and CDR2 SNEGSKA (reference sequence). CDR3 length equals 16 residues. The V and J ends lost 6 bases and 5 bases, in that order; junction bases with no gene match: 16.

This chain links TRBV27 with TRBJ2-7; 8 bases are a match to TRBD2. CDR1 and CDR2 (germline): MNHEY, SMNVEV (reference sequence). Trimming removed 7 bases from V and 0 bases from J; junction bases left unmatched: 2. The CDR3 consists of 13 residues. CDR3 residues: CASTTSGSYEQYF. CDR3 DNA sequence: TGTGCCAGCACCACTAGCGGCTCCTACGAGCAGTACTTC.

This clonotype was seen once. The conserved final phenylalanine or tryptophan is absent from the CDR3, which likely points to a read error. The DNA is omitted, as the CDR3 cannot be located on it reliably, and the CDR3 follows TCRdb's listing. This chain joins TRBV7-8 and TRBJ1-4; the listed D gene, TRBD1, was not tested against the DNA. CDR1 is SGHVS, CDR2 FQNEAQ, per germline. The CDR3 is 13 amino acids in total, end residues counted. The chain's CDR3 is CASSLARTRGGGP.

This clonotype showed up just a few times. The chain uses TRBV20-1 and TRBJ2-3, with 8 positions matching TRBD2. The V gene end was trimmed by 3 bases and the J gene end by 1 base; junction bases not matched to a gene: 12. Per germline, CDR1 DFQATT and CDR2 SNEGSKA (reference sequence). The CDR3 is made up of 17 amino acids. CDR3 loop: CSASGREGLIRTDTQYF. DNA of the CDR3: TGCAGTGCTAGTGGTCGGGAGGGCCTTATTCGCACAGATACGCAGTATTTT.

Only a few counts were recorded for this clonotype. This chain links TRBV12-3 or TRBV12-4 with TRBJ2-2; no clear D gene. Between the trimmed V and J ends, which lost 6 bases and 7 bases, there was a span of 15 bases. The CDR3 runs to 14 residues. For the CDR3, the DNA is TGTGCCAGCAGCGACCGACGGCTCAGCGGGGAGCTGTTTTTT. Translated: CASSDRRLSGELFF.

This clonotype was found once. The chain joins TRBV20-1 to TRBJ2-6; 8 bases line up with TRBD2. V was clipped by 6 bases and J by 8 bases; unmatched bases: 9. This CDR3 comprises 14 residues. In germline, CDR1 is DFQATT, CDR2 SNEGSKA (reference sequence). CDR3 amino acids: CSATDAGGPNVLTF. The CDR3 region has the DNA TGCAGTGCCACGGACGCGGGGGGTCCCAACGTCCTGACTTTC.

The V and J genes are TRBV7-9 and TRBJ1-5; D unresolved. V was shortened by 3 bases and J by 7 bases, with 13 bases between the two germline ends. The V gene's germline CDR1 is SEHNR and CDR2 FQNEAQ (reference sequence). The CDR3 is made up of 14 amino acids. The CDR3 protein is CASSFGYGNQPQHF. The DNA of the CDR3 is TGTGCCAGCAGCTTCGGTTACGGGAACCAGCCCCAGCATTTT.

At least ten counts were recorded for this clonotype. The chain carries TRBV2 and TRBJ1-1; maybe TRBD1 (5 bases). V was pared by 8 bases and J by 1 base, with 14 bases between. The CDR3 covers 14 residues. Germline values: CDR1 SNHLY, CDR2 FYNNEI. The CDR3, as DNA: TGTGCCAGCGCTACCTCGGGGGGGAACACTGAAGCTTTCTTT. Residues: CASATSGGNTEAFF.

This clonotype was seen many times. The chain combines TRBV5-1 with TRBJ2-7, with D possibly TRBD2 on 5 matching bases. Trimming pared 1 base from V and 4 bases from J, leaving 9 bases between. Germline assignment: CDR1 SGHRS and CDR2 YFSETQ. This CDR3 is 13 amino acids long. In DNA, the CDR3 is TGCGCCAGCAGCTTGTGGGGAGAGTACGAGCAGTACTTC. Translation gives CASSLWGEYEQYF.

This clonotype occurred once. The chain combines TRBV2 with TRBJ1-6; TRBD1 matches at 7 bases. The trim removed 3 bases at V and 11 bases at J, leaving 4 bases unmatched. The CDR3 is made up of 13 amino acids. Germline CDR1 reads SNHLY; CDR2 reads FYNNEI. CDR3 coding DNA: TGTGCCAGCAGTGAGACAGGGATCACACCCCTCCACTTT. This translates into CASSETGITPLHF.